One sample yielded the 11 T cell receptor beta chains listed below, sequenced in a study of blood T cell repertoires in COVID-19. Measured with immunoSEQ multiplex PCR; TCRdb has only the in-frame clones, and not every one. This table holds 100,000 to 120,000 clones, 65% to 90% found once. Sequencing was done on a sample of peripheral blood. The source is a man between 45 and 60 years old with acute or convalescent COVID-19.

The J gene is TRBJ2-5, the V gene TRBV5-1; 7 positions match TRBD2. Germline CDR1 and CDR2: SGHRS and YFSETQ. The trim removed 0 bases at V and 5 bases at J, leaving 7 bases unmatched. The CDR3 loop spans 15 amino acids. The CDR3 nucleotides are TGCGCCAGCAGCTTGGGAGCGGGATTAGGGGAGACCCAGTACTTC. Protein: CASSLGAGLGETQYF.

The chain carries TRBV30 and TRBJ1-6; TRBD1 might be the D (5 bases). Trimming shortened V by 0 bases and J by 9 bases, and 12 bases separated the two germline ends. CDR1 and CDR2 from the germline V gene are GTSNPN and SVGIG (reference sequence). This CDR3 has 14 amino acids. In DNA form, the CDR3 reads TGTGCCTGGAGTGTTGGTGACAGAAGTTCACCCCTCCACTTT. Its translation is CAWSVGDRSSPLHF.

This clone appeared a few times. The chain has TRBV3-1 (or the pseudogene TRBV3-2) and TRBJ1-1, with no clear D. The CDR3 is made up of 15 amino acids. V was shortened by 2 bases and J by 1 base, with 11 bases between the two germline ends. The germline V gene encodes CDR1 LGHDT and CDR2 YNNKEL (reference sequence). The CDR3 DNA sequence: TGTGCCAGCAGCCAACGGGGATCGAGGAACACTGAAGCTTTCTTT. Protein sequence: CASSQRGSRNTEAFF.

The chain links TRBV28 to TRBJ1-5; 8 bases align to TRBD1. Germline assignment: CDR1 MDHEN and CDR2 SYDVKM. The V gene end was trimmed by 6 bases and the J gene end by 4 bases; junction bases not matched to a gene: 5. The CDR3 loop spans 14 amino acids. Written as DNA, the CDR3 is TGTGCCAGCAGACAGGGGGATTGGAATCAGCCCCAGCATTTT. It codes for CASRQGDWNQPQHF.

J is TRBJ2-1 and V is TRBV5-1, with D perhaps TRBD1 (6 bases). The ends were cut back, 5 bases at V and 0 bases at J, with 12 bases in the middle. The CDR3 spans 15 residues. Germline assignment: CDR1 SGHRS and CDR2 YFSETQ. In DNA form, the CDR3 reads TGCGCCAGCAGTTTAGAGGGGGACTCCTACAATGAGCAGTTCTTC. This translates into CASSLEGDSYNEQFF.

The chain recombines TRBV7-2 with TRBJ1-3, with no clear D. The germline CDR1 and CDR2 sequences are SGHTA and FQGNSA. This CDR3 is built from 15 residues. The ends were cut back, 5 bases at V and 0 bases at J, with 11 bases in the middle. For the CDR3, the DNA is TGTGCCAGCAGCCAAGCGGGCCTCTCTGGAAACACCATATATTTT. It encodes CASSQAGLSGNTIYF.

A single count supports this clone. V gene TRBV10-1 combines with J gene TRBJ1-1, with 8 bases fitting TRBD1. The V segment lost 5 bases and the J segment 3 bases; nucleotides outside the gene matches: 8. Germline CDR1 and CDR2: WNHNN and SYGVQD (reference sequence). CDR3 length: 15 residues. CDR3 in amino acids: CASSLNRGSDTEAFF. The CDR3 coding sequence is TGCGCCAGCAGTCTAAACAGGGGGTCGGACACTGAAGCTTTCTTT.

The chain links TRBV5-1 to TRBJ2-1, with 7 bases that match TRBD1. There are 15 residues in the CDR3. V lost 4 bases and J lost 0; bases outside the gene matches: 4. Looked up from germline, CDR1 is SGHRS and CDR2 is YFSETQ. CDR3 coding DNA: TGCGCCAGCAGCCAAAGACAGGGCTCCTACAATGAGCAGTTCTTC. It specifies CASSQRQGSYNEQFF.

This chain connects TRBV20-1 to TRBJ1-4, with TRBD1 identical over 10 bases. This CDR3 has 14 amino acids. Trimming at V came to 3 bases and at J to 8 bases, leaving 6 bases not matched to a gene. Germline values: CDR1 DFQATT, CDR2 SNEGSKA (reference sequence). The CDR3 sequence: CSASLTGGGEKLFF. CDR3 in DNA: TGCAGTGCTAGTTTGACAGGGGGCGGAGAAAAACTGTTTTTT.

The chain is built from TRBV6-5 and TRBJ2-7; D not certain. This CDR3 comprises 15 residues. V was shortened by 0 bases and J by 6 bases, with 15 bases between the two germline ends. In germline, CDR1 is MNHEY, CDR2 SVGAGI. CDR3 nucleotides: TGTGCCAGCAGTTACTCGCATTACCCCTCGGGCGAGCAGTACTTC. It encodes CASSYSHYPSGEQYF.

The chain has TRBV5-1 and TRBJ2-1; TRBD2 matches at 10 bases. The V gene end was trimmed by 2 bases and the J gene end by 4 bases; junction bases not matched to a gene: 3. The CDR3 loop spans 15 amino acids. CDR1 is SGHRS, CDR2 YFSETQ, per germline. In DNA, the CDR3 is TGCGCCAGCAGCTTCTTTAGCGGGAGGTACAATGAGCAGTTCTTC. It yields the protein CASSFFSGRYNEQFF.